This is a list of T cell receptor beta chains from one sample in a study of radiotherapy plus CTLA-4 blockade in lung cancer. Assay used: immunoSEQ multiplex PCR; TCRdb lists only in-frame clones, some missing. The sample has around 100,000 clones; approximately 77% are singletons. Material: peripheral blood, obtained from a patient treated with radiotherapy plus ipilimumab. Receptor source: a human donor with non-small cell lung cancer that progressed on radiotherapy plus ipilimumab. Some clones in this sample may be carry-over from other donors' samples. CDR3s include the opening cysteine and the closing phenylalanine or tryptophan. The order of the fields is CDR3 length, V gene, clone size, D gene, J gene, CDR3 protein, CDR3 DNA. The D gene is left open where the match is weak. The size field is filled for only some rows; it gives once, few, many or a size class.

14	TRBV9	-	-	TRBJ1-1	CASSRGGQNTEAFF	TGTGCCAGCAGCCGTGGAGGGCAGAACACTGAAGCTTTCTTT
15	TRBV10-3	-	TRBD1	TRBJ1-6	CAITDDREAHSPLHF	TGTGCCATCACAGACGACAGGGAGGCCCATTCACCCCTCCACTTT
16	TRBV4-2	-	TRBD1	TRBJ2-7	CASSQDKGQVSYEQYF	TGTGCCAGCAGCCAAGATAAAGGACAGGTCTCCTACGAGCAGTACTTC
15	TRBV12-5	-	TRBD1	TRBJ1-2	CASQLGDSSNYGYTF	TGTGCTAGCCAGCTCGGGGACAGCTCAAACTATGGCTACACCTTC
16	TRBV7-2	-	TRBD2	TRBJ2-5	CASSLGLAVFLETQYF	TGTGCCAGCAGCCTGGGACTAGCGGTCTTTCTAGAGACCCAGTACTTC
15	TRBV7-2	-	-	TRBJ2-5	CASSLMGAQGETQYF	TGTGCCAGCAGCTTAATGGGGGCTCAGGGGGAGACCCAGTACTTC
16	TRBV5-4	-	-	TRBJ1-4	CASSSDHDPFNEKLFF	TGTGCCAGCAGCTCCGATCACGATCCGTTCAATGAAAAACTGTTTTTT
16	TRBV28	-	-	TRBJ1-5	CASSLPIGGGRQPQHF	TGTGCCAGCAGTCTCCCGATTGGGGGGGGCCGTCAGCCCCAGCATTTT
13	TRBV15	-	-	TRBJ1-2	CATSRDWGEGYTF	TGTGCCACCAGCAGAGATTGGGGGGAGGGCTACACCTTC
16	TRBV9	-	TRBD1	TRBJ1-3	CASSVVDRGPGNTIYF	TGTGCCAGCAGCGTAGTCGACAGGGGGCCTGGAAACACCATATATTTT
23	TRBV6-4	-	-	TRBJ1-6	CASSDLSPSAGVFASSYNSPLHF	TGTGCCAGCAGTGACTTGTCTCCCTCGGCAGGCGTATTTGCAAGCTCCTATAATTCACCCCTCCACTTT
16	TRBV6-5	-	-	TRBJ2-7	CASSYSTTGITYEQYF	TGTGCCAGCAGTTACTCGACGACAGGTATTACCTACGAGCAGTACTTC
13	TRBV5-1	-	TRBD2	TRBJ2-3	CASSLREGDTQYF	TGCGCCAGCAGCTTGAGGGAGGGGGATACGCAGTATTTT
18	TRBV15	-	-	TRBJ1-3	CATSREKYGQTSGNTIYF	TGTGCCACCAGCAGAGAAAAATACGGACAGACATCTGGAAACACCATATATTTT
15	TRBV9	-	-	TRBJ1-2	CASSPSLLGFYGYTF	TGTGCCAGCAGCCCCTCGTTGCTGGGTTTCTATGGCTACACCTTC
14	TRBV7-2	-	-	TRBJ2-7	CASSLWSATGEQYF	TGTGCCAGCAGCTTATGGAGTGCAACGGGCGAGCAGTACTTC
12	TRBV7-9	-	TRBD1	TRBJ1-1	CASSPEDRAAFF	TGTGCCAGCAGCCCCGAGGACAGGGCAGCTTTCTTT
14	TRBV19	once	TRBD1	TRBJ1-2	CASTTSRGLRGYTF	TGTGCCAGTACCACAAGCAGGGGGCTTCGTGGCTACACCTTC
17	TRBV11-1	-	TRBD2	TRBJ2-4	CASSSGLAGATKNIQYF	TGTGCCAGCAGCTCGGGACTAGCGGGGGCAACAAAAAACATTCAGTACTTC
12	TRBV19	-	-	TRBJ2-2	CASSPRTGELFF	TGTGCCAGTAGTCCCAGGACCGGGGAGCTGTTTTTT
14	TRBV13	-	TRBD1	TRBJ1-5	CASSAGQVNQPQHF	TGTGCCAGCAGCGCGGGACAGGTAAATCAGCCCCAGCATTTT
12	TRBV5-6	-	-	TRBJ2-5	CASSLVQETQYF	TGTGCCAGCAGCTTGGTTCAAGAGACCCAGTACTTC
13	TRBV10-3	-	-	TRBJ1-1	CASTQAGDTEAFF	TGTGCATCGACCCAGGCCGGGGACACTGAAGCTTTCTTT
14	TRBV5-1	-	-	TRBJ2-3	CASSLPGSTDTQYF	TGCGCCAGCAGCTTGCCGGGGAGCACAGATACGCAGTATTTT
16	TRBV9	-	TRBD1	TRBJ2-5	CASSEPTRTGWETQYF	TGTGCCAGCAGCGAGCCCACTCGGACAGGGTGGGAGACCCAGTACTTC
16	TRBV10-3	-	-	TRBJ1-5	CAISESGPGADQPQHF	TGTGCCATCAGTGAGTCTGGGCCAGGGGCCGATCAGCCCCAGCATTTT
13	TRBV30	-	-	TRBJ1-2	CAWSRTNLLETRF	TGTGCCTGGAGCCGCACCAATTTACTCGAGACTAGATTC
14	TRBV6-6	-	-	TRBJ2-5	CASSYPGGTETQYF	TGTGCCAGCAGTTATCCAGGGGGGACAGAGACCCAGTACTTC
15	TRBV4-1	-	-	TRBJ1-6	CASSQDIRVNSPLHF	TGCGCCAGCAGCCAAGATATCAGGGTTAATTCACCCCTCCACTTT
16	TRBV6-5	once	-	TRBJ2-7	CASSSRSGTLGWEQYF	TGTGCCAGCAGTTCCCGAAGCGGGACACTGGGATGGGAGCAGTACTTC
15	TRBV7-9	once	-	TRBJ1-3	CASSLLANSGNTIYF	TGTGCCAGCAGCTTATTGGCAAACTCTGGAAACACCATATATTTT
11	TRBV7-6	-	-	TRBJ2-3	CASSLTDTQYF	TGTGCCAGCAGCTTAACAGATACGCAGTATTTT
15	TRBV6-5	once	TRBD2	TRBJ2-7	CASSYEAGATYEQYF	TGTGCCAGCAGTTACGAAGCGGGGGCGACCTACGAGCAGTACTTC
15	TRBV5-1	-	-	TRBJ2-3	CASSLGGAVGDTQYF	TGCGCCAGCAGCTTGGGCGGGGCCGTGGGAGATACGCAGTATTTT
18	TRBV19	-	TRBD2	TRBJ2-1	CASTLRTSGGSSYNEQFF	TGTGCCAGTACTCTCCGGACTAGCGGGGGGAGCTCCTACAATGAGCAGTTCTTC
12	TRBV28	-	TRBD1	TRBJ2-7	CASYDRGYEQYF	TGTGCCAGCTATGACAGGGGCTACGAGCAGTACTTC
15	TRBV18	-	-	TRBJ1-2	CASSPRSGVNYGYTF	TGTGCCAGCTCACCGCGCAGTGGAGTTAACTATGGCTACACCTTC
16	TRBV7-2	-	TRBD2	TRBJ2-7	CASSFGTSGGFYEQYF	TGTGCCAGCAGCTTCGGGACTAGCGGGGGGTTCTACGAGCAGTACTTC
13	TRBV7-9	-	-	TRBJ2-5	CASSLATEETQYF	TGTGCCAGCAGCTTAGCTACCGAAGAGACCCAGTACTTC
13	TRBV7-2	-	TRBD2	TRBJ2-1	CASSLGLANEQFF	TGTGCCAGCAGCTTAGGACTAGCCAATGAGCAGTTCTTC
14	TRBV6-5	once	TRBD1	TRBJ2-7	CASRAPGQGFEQYF	TGTGCCAGCAGGGCGCCGGGACAGGGTTTCGAGCAGTACTTC
13	TRBV7-2	-	-	TRBJ1-1	CASSLWRESEAFF	TGTGCCAGCAGCTTATGGAGGGAATCTGAAGCTTTCTTT
12	TRBV7-9	-	TRBD1	TRBJ1-2	CASSPQGDGYTF	TGTGCCAGCAGCCCCCAGGGGGATGGCTACACCTTC
15	TRBV14	-	TRBD1	TRBJ1-2	CASSPSDRGKGGYTF	TGTGCCAGCAGCCCTTCGGACAGGGGGAAGGGTGGCTACACCTTC
15	TRBV27	-	-	TRBJ1-4	CASSSSTGSYEKLFF	-
13	TRBV2	-	-	TRBJ2-3	CASSWEGTDTQYF	TGTGCCAGCAGTTGGGAAGGGACAGATACGCAGTATTTT
13	TRBV6-5	-	-	TRBJ2-7	CASSYVGMDEQYF	TGTGCCAGCAGTTACGTAGGGATGGACGAGCAGTACTTC
16	TRBV10-3	-	TRBD1	TRBJ1-5	CAITQGQGRVNQPQHF	TGTGCCATCACCCAAGGACAGGGACGCGTTAATCAGCCCCAGCATTTT
14	TRBV5-6	-	-	TRBJ2-3	CASSLSSGVDTQYF	TGTGCCAGCAGCTTGAGCTCGGGCGTAGATACGCAGTATTTT
14	TRBV23-1	once	-	TRBJ1-3	CARKQGSSGNTIYF	TGCGCTAGAAAACAGGGAAGTTCTGGAAACACCATATATTTT
13	TRBV19	-	TRBD1	TRBJ1-1	CASRQGARTEAFF	TGTGCCAGTAGACAGGGGGCGCGGACTGAAGCTTTCTTT